These 8 T cell receptor beta chains originate from one sample sequenced in a study of T cells in localized non-small cell lung cancer. Repertoires were generated with immunoSEQ multiplex PCR, while TCRdb's copy carries only in-frame clones and drops some. The table lists roughly 26,000 clones, about 84% of them singletons, with approximately 9.6% in the top ten. The sample was peripheral blood, taken before any cancer treatment. The source is a man between 40 and 70 years old with stage III squamous cell lung carcinoma.

The V gene is TRBV5-4, the J gene TRBJ1-2; 7 bases match TRBD1. V trimming: 0 bases; J trimming: 8 bases; junction bases outside the gene matches: 10. This CDR3 contains 15 residues. Germline-derived CDR1 and CDR2 are SGHNT and YYREEE (reference sequence). The CDR3 here is CASSLGGGRPGGYTF. For the CDR3, the DNA is TGTGCCAGCAGCTTGGGAGGGGGCAGGCCAGGCGGCTACACCTTC.

J is TRBJ1-5 and V is TRBV19; the D is unclear. The CDR3 extends over 15 amino acids. Trimming removed 1 base at V and 2 bases at J, with 9 bases between. Germline V gene sequence: CDR1 LNHDA, CDR2 SQIVND (reference sequence). CDR3 DNA: TGTGCCAGTAGTATAGGAGGGATCCGCAATCAGCCCCAGCATTTT. Its translation: CASSIGGIRNQPQHF.

This chain joins TRBV4-1 and TRBJ1-1; TRBD1 might be the D (5 bases). The CDR3 covers 14 residues. Trimming pared 8 bases from V and 0 bases from J, leaving 13 bases between. The V gene's germline CDR1 is MGHRA and CDR2 YSYEKL. The CDR3 coding sequence is TGCGCCAGCGGACAAGGGGCCCTGAACACTGAAGCTTTCTTT. It translates to CASGQGALNTEAFF.

This clone has just one count. This chain joins TRBV14 and TRBJ2-1; 12 bases line up with TRBD2. The CDR3 sequence is 17 residues long. With V trimmed by 0 bases and J by 8 bases, 8 bases remained unmatched. Per germline, CDR1 SGHDN and CDR2 FVKESK. In nucleotides, the CDR3 is TGTGCCAGCAGCCAAGAACGTCTAGCGGGAGGGCCGGATGAGCAGTTCTTC. Translated, it gives CASSQERLAGGPDEQFF.

This clone was counted between two and nine times. V and J are TRBV6-5 and TRBJ1-1; no definite D call. This CDR3 has 13 residues. Per germline, CDR1 MNHEY and CDR2 SVGAGI. Trimming shortened V by 2 bases and J by 5 bases, and 9 bases separated the two germline ends. The CDR3 region has the DNA TGTGCCAGCAGTTACGAGGGAGGTACTGAAGCTTTCTTT. It translates to CASSYEGGTEAFF.

The J gene is TRBJ2-5, the V gene TRBV18; D unresolved. Germline V CDR1 and CDR2: KGHSH, LQKENI. The CDR3 is made up of 14 amino acids. V lost 6 bases and J lost 0, with 11 bases in between. The CDR3 is CASSAGQYQETQYF. The DNA for the CDR3 is TGTGCCAGCTCGGCAGGCCAGTACCAAGAGACCCAGTACTTC.

The V gene is TRBV19, the J gene TRBJ1-5; no firm D call. Trimming took 7 bases from V and 4 from J, leaving 14 bases between them. This CDR3 comprises 14 residues. Germline CDR1 is LNHDA and CDR2 is SQIVND (reference sequence). This CDR3 is CASIGRVRNQPQHF. The CDR3 nucleotides read TGTGCCAGTATAGGGAGGGTGCGGAATCAGCCCCAGCATTTT.

The chain couples TRBV15 to TRBJ2-7; 8 positions agree with TRBD1. Germline values: CDR1 LNHNV, CDR2 YYDKDF (reference sequence). V was pared by 0 bases and J by 3 bases, with 10 bases of the junction left unmatched. This CDR3 comprises 17 residues. In nucleotides, the CDR3 is TGTGCCACCAGCAGAGATCGTATGCAGGGGGCCCGCTACGAGCAGTACTTC. Protein: CATSRDRMQGARYEQYF.